This T cell receptor (beta chain) is from a study of blood T cells in healthy people across ages. Study outcomes and limitations: Age brought a roughly linear fall in TCR beta diversity measured per million T cells.

Drawn from each donor were roughly 10 milliliters of peripheral blood. Isolation recovered at least 6 million PBMCs from every sample. Total RNA was extracted at no less than 6 micrograms per sample. A sample-barcoded 5' primer and a J-beta primer mix were used in a second PCR of about 7 to 12 cycles. TCRdb analysed the 5' RACE reads with MiXCR anew, one entry per CDR3 protein. The table records approximately 800,000 distinct CDR3 sequences, under 80% of them present only once. Looked up from germline, CDR1 is SEHNR and CDR2 is FQNEAQ (reference sequence). There are 14 residues in the CDR3. Trimming took 5 bases from V and 3 from J, leaving 13 bases between them. In its sample, this clonotype was seen a few times. Its matching antigen is unknown.

The rearrangement joins TRBV7-9 to TRBJ1-2; TRBD1 is a possible D gene (5 bases). The sample taken for sequencing was blood. The receptor's source is a man aged 30-40 years in good health. The CDR3 nucleotides are TGTGCCAGCAGCCCGCAGGGCCTGTACTATGGCTACACCTTC. Translating it yields CASSPQGLYYGYTF.